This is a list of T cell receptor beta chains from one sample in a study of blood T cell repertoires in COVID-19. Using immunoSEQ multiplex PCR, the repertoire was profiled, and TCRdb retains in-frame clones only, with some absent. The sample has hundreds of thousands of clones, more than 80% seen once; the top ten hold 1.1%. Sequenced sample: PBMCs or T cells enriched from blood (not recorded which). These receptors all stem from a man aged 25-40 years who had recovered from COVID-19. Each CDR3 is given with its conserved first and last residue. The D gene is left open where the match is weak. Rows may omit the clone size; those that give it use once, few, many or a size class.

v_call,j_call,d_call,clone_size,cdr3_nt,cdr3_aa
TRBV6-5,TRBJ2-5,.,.,TGTGCCAGCAGTCGCGGGGTCGCACAAGAGACCCAGTACTTC,CASSRGVAQETQYF
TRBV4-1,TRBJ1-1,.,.,TGCGCCAGCAGCCAAGTAGGGGGGGGAACTGAAGCTTTCTTT,CASSQVGGGTEAFF
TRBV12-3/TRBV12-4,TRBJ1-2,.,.,TGTGCCAGCACCTTGGGGGCGCTTGGCTACACCTTC,CASTLGALGYTF
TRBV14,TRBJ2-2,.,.,TGTGCCAGCAGCCAAACCACAGGAGTCAACACCGGGGAGCTGTTTTTT,CASSQTTGVNTGELFF
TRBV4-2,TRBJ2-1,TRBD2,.,TGTGCCAGCAGCCAAGTGGAGGGGGGACTAGCGGCGTACAATGAGCAGTTCTTC,CASSQVEGGLAAYNEQFF
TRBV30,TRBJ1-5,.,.,TGTGCCTGCTCAACGGGTAAATCGGCGAGCAATCAGCCCCAGCATTTT,CACSTGKSASNQPQHF
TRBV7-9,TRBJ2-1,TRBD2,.,TGTGCCAGCAGCTTAGCCGGCGGGAGTGGGGATGAGCAGTTCTTC,CASSLAGGSGDEQFF
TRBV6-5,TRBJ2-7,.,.,TGTGCCAGCAGAATCGAGTTCGGGGGAGACTACGAGCAGTACTTC,CASRIEFGGDYEQYF
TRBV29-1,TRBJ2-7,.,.,TGCAGCGTTGTAATAGCGGATACTTACGAGCAGTACTTC,CSVVIADTYEQYF
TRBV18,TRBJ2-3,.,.,TGTGCCAGCTCACCACCGATGACTAGCACAGATACGCAGTATTTT,CASSPPMTSTDTQYF
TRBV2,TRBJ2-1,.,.,TGTGCCAGCAGATCCAGCAATGAGCAGTTCTTC,CASRSSNEQFF
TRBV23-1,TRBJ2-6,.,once,TGCGCCAGCAGTCAATCTTCAGCGGGTGGGTCCGGGGCCAACGTCCTGACTTTC,CASSQSSAGGSGANVLTF
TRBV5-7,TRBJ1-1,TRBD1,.,TGTGCCAGCGGCCTTTCTATGGACAGGGACTTGGAAGCTTTCTTT,CASGLSMDRDLEAFF
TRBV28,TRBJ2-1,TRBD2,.,TGTGCCAGCTCCTCACTAGCGGGAGGCCACAATGAGCAGTTCTTC,CASSSLAGGHNEQFF
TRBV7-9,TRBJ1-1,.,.,TGTGCCAGCAGCTCCGCTGAGGTAAAAGCTTTCTTT,CASSSAEVKAFF
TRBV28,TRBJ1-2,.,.,TGTGCCAGCAGACGAACGGAGGCCTATGGCTACACCTTC,CASRRTEAYGYTF
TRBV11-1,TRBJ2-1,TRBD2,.,TGTGCCAGCAGCTTAATATTAGCGGGGACCGATGAGCAGTTCTTC,CASSLILAGTDEQFF
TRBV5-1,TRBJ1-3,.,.,TGCGCCAGCAGCTTGGGACAGGCAGCAGCTGGAAACACCATATATTTT,CASSLGQAAAGNTIYF
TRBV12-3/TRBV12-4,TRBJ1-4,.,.,TGTGCCAGCAGTTTAATCAAGCGAAAACTGTTTTTT,CASSLIKRKLFF
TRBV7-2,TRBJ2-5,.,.,TGTGCCAGCAGCTTTAATCGGGGAGAGACCCAGTACTTC,CASSFNRGETQYF
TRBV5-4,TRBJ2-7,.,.,TGTGCCACCACCGGGACATCTAACAACGAGCAGTACTTC,CATTGTSNNEQYF
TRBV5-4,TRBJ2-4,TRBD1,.,TGTGCCAGCAGCACAATCGACAGGGAACGACCACTCCAATACTTC,CASSTIDRERPLQYF
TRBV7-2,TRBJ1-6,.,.,TGTGCCAGCAGCCCAGTCGCCACTTCACCCCTCCACTTT,CASSPVATSPLHF
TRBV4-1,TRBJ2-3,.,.,TGCGCCAGCAGCCCCGAATTATTGGTGGCGGCTAGCACAGATACGCAGTATTTT,CASSPELLVAASTDTQYF
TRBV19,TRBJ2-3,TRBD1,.,TGTGCCAGTAGTATAAGCAGGGGGCCAAGCACAGATACGCAGTATTTT,CASSISRGPSTDTQYF
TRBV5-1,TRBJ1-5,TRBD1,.,TGCGCCAGCAGCCCCGGGACAGTTAGCAATCAGCCCCAGCATTTT,CASSPGTVSNQPQHF
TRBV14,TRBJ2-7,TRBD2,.,TGTGCCAGCAGCCAAATGGTAGCGGGGTCCCAGGAGCAGTACTTC,CASSQMVAGSQEQYF
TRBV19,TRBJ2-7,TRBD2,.,TGTGCCAGTAGTATCGGGCTAGCGGAGACCTACGAGCAGTACTTC,CASSIGLAETYEQYF
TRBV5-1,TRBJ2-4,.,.,TGCGCCAGCAGCTTCGGAGACCCCAAAAACATTCAGTACTTC,CASSFGDPKNIQYF
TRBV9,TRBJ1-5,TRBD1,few,TGTGCCAGCAGCCTAGGAAAACAGGGGTGGCGCAATCAGCCCCAGCATTTT,CASSLGKQGWRNQPQHF
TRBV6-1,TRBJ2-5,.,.,TGTGCCAGCAGTGACGGGGTTGCGCCCCCAGAGACCCAGTACTTC,CASSDGVAPPETQYF
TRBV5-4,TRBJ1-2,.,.,TGTGCCAGCAGCTTGAAAGGGAGCGGCTATGGCTACACCTTC,CASSLKGSGYGYTF
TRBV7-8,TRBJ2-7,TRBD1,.,TGTGCCAGCAGCAACCCGGGACAGGGTCCCTACGAGCAGTACTTC,CASSNPGQGPYEQYF
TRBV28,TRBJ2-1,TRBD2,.,TGTGCCAGCAAGTCGGCGGGAGGGGGCCGGACTGAGCAGTTCTTC,CASKSAGGGRTEQFF
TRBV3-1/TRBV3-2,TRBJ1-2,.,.,TGTGCCAGCAGCCAAGAGCAGGCTAACTATGGCTACACCTTC,CASSQEQANYGYTF
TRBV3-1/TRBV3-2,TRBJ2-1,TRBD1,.,TGTGCCAGCTTATCAGGGGGCCGGAATGAGCAGTTCTTC,CASLSGGRNEQFF
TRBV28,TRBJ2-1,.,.,TGTGCCAGCAGTGAGTTTAGCCGGAGGCAGTTCTTC,CASSEFSRRQFF
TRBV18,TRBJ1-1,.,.,TGTGCCAGCTCATCTGGACAGCTGAACACTGAAGCTTTCTTT,CASSSGQLNTEAFF
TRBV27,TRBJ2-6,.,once,TGTGCCAGCAGTTGGAGGAACTCTGGGGCCAACGTCCTGACTTTC,CASSWRNSGANVLTF
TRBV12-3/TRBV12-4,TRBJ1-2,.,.,TGTGCCATCCTCTACTATGGCTACACCTTC,CAILYYGYTF
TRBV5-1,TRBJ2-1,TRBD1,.,TGCGCCAGCAGCTTGGTACAGGGGGTCTACAATGAGCAGTTCTTC,CASSLVQGVYNEQFF
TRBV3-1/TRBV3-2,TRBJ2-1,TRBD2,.,TGTGCCAGCAGCCACGGAACCCTGTACTTAGCGGGAGGATTGGATGAGCAGTTCTTC,CASSHGTLYLAGGLDEQFF
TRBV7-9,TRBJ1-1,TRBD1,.,TGTGCCAGCAGCCGACCAGGACAGGGGTTGACTGAAGCTTTCTTT,CASSRPGQGLTEAFF